These 28 T cell receptor beta chains came from one sample sequenced in a study of blood T cell repertoires in COVID-19. Produced via immunoSEQ multiplex PCR; TCRdb's table is partial and in-frame only. The repertoire holds tens of thousands of clones, with 80% to 90% as singletons. The material sequenced was peripheral blood. These receptors all come from a woman aged 55-70 years with COVID-19, enrolled during active disease.

This chain uses TRBV11-2 with TRBJ2-2; D is possibly TRBD2 (6 bases). This CDR3 contains 14 residues. V lost 8 bases, J lost 3 bases, and 13 bases lay in between. Germline lookup yields CDR1 SGHAT and CDR2 FQNNGV. CDR3 residues: CASRGGVYTGELFF. For the CDR3, the DNA is TGTGCCAGCCGCGGCGGGGTTTACACCGGGGAGCTGTTTTTT.

J is TRBJ1-3 and V is TRBV28; weak D call: TRBD1 (5 bases). This CDR3 spans 14 amino acids. Germline V gene data show CDR1 as MDHEN and CDR2 as SYDVKM. The ends were cut back, 7 bases at V and 4 bases at J, with 14 bases in the middle. The DNA for the CDR3 is TGTGCCAGCACATCCCCGACAGCCGGAAACACCATATATTTT. This encodes CASTSPTAGNTIYF.

The chain links TRBV3-1 (or the pseudogene TRBV3-2) to TRBJ2-7; TRBD1 might be the D (5 bases). Germline V gene sequence: CDR1 LGHDT, CDR2 YNNKEL (reference sequence). The CDR3 length is 14 residues. The V and J ends lost 4 bases and 0 bases respectively, with 10 bases between them. This CDR3 is CASSPLDSSYEQYF. As DNA, the CDR3 is TGTGCCAGCAGCCCGTTAGACAGCTCCTACGAGCAGTACTTC.

This clone was seen just once. The rearrangement uses TRBV9 and TRBJ2-1; a weak D match, TRBD2 (5 bases). The germline gives CDR1 SGDLS, CDR2 YYNGEE. V lost 3 bases and J 7 bases, leaving 11 bases between the germline ends. This CDR3 has 13 residues. The chain's CDR3 is CASSAARGNEQFF. The DNA of the CDR3 is TGTGCCAGCAGCGCCGCCCGCGGGAATGAGCAGTTCTTC. Full variable domain (rest looked up from reference TRBV9 and TRBJ2-1): DSGVTQTPKHLITATGQRVTLRCSPRSGDLSVYWYQQSLDQGLQFLIQYYNGEERAKGNILERFSAQQFPDLHSELNLSSLELGDSALYFCASSAARGNEQFFGPGTRLTVL.

The chain has TRBV28 and TRBJ1-6, with 7 bases matching TRBD1. CDR1 and CDR2 from the germline V gene are MDHEN and SYDVKM. The CDR3 runs to 16 residues. V gave up 7 bases and J gave up 7 bases; unmatched junction bases: 13. The chain's CDR3 is CASTLGGLGRNSPLHF. The CDR3 DNA follows: TGTGCCAGCACCCTAGGGGGCCTAGGCCGGAATTCACCCCTCCACTTT.

The rearrangement joins TRBV30 to TRBJ1-6; D not certain. This CDR3 contains 15 residues. Between the trimmed V and J ends, which lost 0 bases and 3 bases, there was a span of 9 bases. Looked up from germline, CDR1 is GTSNPN and CDR2 is SVGIG (reference sequence). CDR3 sequence (DNA): TGTGCCTGGAGTGTAGCGGCTTACTATAATTCACCCCTCCACTTT. Encoded protein: CAWSVAAYYNSPLHF. Based on the CDR3 plus reference TRBV30 and TRBJ1-6, the full variable domain is SQTIHQWPATLVQPVGSPLSLECTVEGTSNPNLYWYRQAAGRGLQLLFYSVGIGQISSEVPQNLSASRPQDRQFILSSKKLLLSDSGFYLCAWSVAAYYNSPLHFGNGTRLTVT.

This chain connects TRBV6-2 or TRBV6-3 to TRBJ1-1, with D maybe TRBD1 (5 bases). Germline values: CDR1 MNHEY, CDR2 SVGEGT. Trimming removed 0 bases at V and 11 bases at J, with 16 bases between. The CDR3 runs to 14 residues. CDR3 sequence reads: CASSYSFGATVAFF. The CDR3 nucleotides read TGTGCCAGCAGTTACTCTTTTGGGGCCACAGTGGCTTTCTTT.

In this sample, this clone turned up a few times. This chain links TRBV6-6 with TRBJ2-2; the match to TRBD2 covers 7 bases. V was pared by 5 bases and J by 2 bases, with 5 bases of the junction left unmatched. This CDR3 spans 15 amino acids. CDR1 and CDR2 from the germline V gene are MNHNY and SVGAGI (reference sequence). The CDR3 DNA is TGTGCCAGCAGTAGGGAGGGGCGAAACACCGGGGAGCTGTTTTTT. Protein product: CASSREGRNTGELFF.

The V call is TRBV6-2 or TRBV6-3, the J call TRBJ2-5, with 13 bases matching TRBD2. The CDR3 totals 16 residues. Unmatched junction bases numbered 9, after V lost 6 bases and J lost 5 bases. Germline CDR1 is MNHEY and CDR2 is SVGEGT. The CDR3 nucleotides are TGTGCCAGCAGCTCCGGGACTAGCGGGGTGCAGGAGACCCAGTACTTC. This codes for CASSSGTSGVQETQYF.

This chain links TRBV4-1 with TRBJ2-1; TRBD1 matches 12 bases. CDR1 and CDR2 from the germline V gene are MGHRA and YSYEKL. Trimming removed 4 bases from V and 7 bases from J; junction bases left unmatched: 8. The CDR3 contains 16 residues. This CDR3 is CASSRSLGQGANEQFF. For the CDR3, the DNA is TGCGCCAGCAGCCGAAGCCTGGGACAGGGGGCGAATGAGCAGTTCTTC.

Here the CDR3 DNA reads TGTGCCAGCACGGGACAGAATCCCTACAATGAGCAGTTCTTC. Amino acids: CASTGQNPYNEQFF. The chain recombines TRBV2 with TRBJ2-1, with 7 positions matching TRBD1. V lost 7 bases to trimming and J lost 2 bases; unmatched junction nucleotides: 5. In germline, CDR1 is SNHLY, CDR2 FYNNEI. The CDR3 runs to 14 residues.

The V gene is TRBV5-8, the J gene TRBJ1-4; 7 nucleotides align to TRBD1. V shed 6 bases, J shed 2 bases, and the junction held 7 bases outside the gene matches. This CDR3 is built from 15 residues. The germline V gene has CDR1 SGHTS and CDR2 YDEGEE. CDR3 loop: CASTKGATTNEKLFF. CDR3 sequence (DNA): TGTGCCAGCACCAAGGGGGCGACTACTAATGAAAAACTGTTTTTT.

A note on this clone: The sample has other DNA sequences that encode this CDR3 too. The chain links TRBV11-2 to TRBJ2-3; tentative D call: TRBD2 (6 bases). Trimming took off 3 bases at V and 0 bases at J, with 10 bases between the two ends. CDR1 is SGHAT and CDR2 is FQNNGV in the germline V gene. The CDR3 spans 15 residues. This CDR3 reads CASSLLAASTDTQYF. For the CDR3, the DNA is TGTGCCAGCAGCTTGTTAGCGGCTAGCACAGATACGCAGTATTTT.

The gene calls are TRBV7-2 and TRBJ2-6, with 7 bases that match TRBD1. Trimming took 5 bases from V and 1 from J; bases not matched to a gene: 8. Germline V gene data show CDR1 as SGHTA and CDR2 as FQGNSA. The CDR3 consists of 17 residues. The chain's CDR3 is CASSRQGVMSGANVLTF. The CDR3 DNA reads as TGTGCCAGCAGCAGACAGGGAGTCATGTCTGGGGCCAACGTCCTGACTTTC.

The chain couples TRBV18 to TRBJ2-5; TRBD1 matches at 8 bases. This CDR3 contains 15 residues. From germline, CDR1 is KGHSH and CDR2 LQKENI. The ends lost 4 bases at V and 5 bases at J; junction bases unmatched: 9. CDR3 sequence (DNA): TGTGCCAGCTCACGTGCCCAGGGGGCTTATGAGACCCAGTACTTC. It specifies CASSRAQGAYETQYF.

This rearrangement joins TRBV5-6 to TRBJ1-2; D remains unclear. Germline V gene sequence: CDR1 SGHDT, CDR2 YYEEEE. V lost 4 bases, J lost 4 bases, and 14 bases lay in between. CDR3 length: 14 residues. DNA for the CDR3: TGTGCCAGCAGCCAATCGGCAGGTACCTATGGCTACACCTTC. Translated, it gives CASSQSAGTYGYTF.

V gene TRBV7-9 combines with J gene TRBJ1-4; 7 bases line up with TRBD1. V lost 8 bases, J lost 8 bases, and 5 bases stayed unmatched. The V gene's germline CDR1 is SEHNR and CDR2 FQNEAQ (reference sequence). This CDR3 spans 12 amino acids. The CDR3 bases are TGTGCCAGCGGAGGACAGGAGGAAAAACTGTTTTTT. Translation: CASGGQEEKLFF.

The DNA for the CDR3 is TGTGCCAGCAGACCCGGACTAGCGGGAGGGCGGGAGCAGTACTTC. Protein product: CASRPGLAGGREQYF. The V and J genes are TRBV6-5 and TRBJ2-7; 15 nucleotides match TRBD2. CDR3 size: 15 residues. After removal of 6 bases from V and 7 bases from J, the junction contained 7 bases not matched to a gene. Germline V gene sequence: CDR1 MNHEY, CDR2 SVGAGI.

CDR3 region: CASSSQTGVRETQYF. The CDR3 DNA reads as TGTGCCAGCAGTTCACAGACAGGGGTCCGAGAGACCCAGTACTTC. The chain uses TRBV3-1 (or the pseudogene TRBV3-2) and TRBJ2-5; TRBD1 agrees at 8 bases. Germline assignment: CDR1 LGHDT and CDR2 YNNKEL (reference sequence). The V segment lost 6 bases and the J segment 4 bases; nucleotides outside the gene matches: 10. This CDR3 contains 15 residues.

The chain recombines TRBV19 with TRBJ2-2; D is possibly TRBD2 (5 bases). V dropped 8 bases and J dropped 4 bases, with 11 bases sitting between them. This CDR3 region has 13 residues. CDR1 and CDR2 (germline): LNHDA, SQIVND (reference sequence). As DNA, the CDR3 is TGTGCCAGTCGAGGACTGTTCACCGGGGAGCTGTTTTTT. Protein: CASRGLFTGELFF.

The chain has TRBV15 and TRBJ2-5; a possible D gene is TRBD2 (6 bases). Germline lookup yields CDR1 LNHNV and CDR2 YYDKDF (reference sequence). This CDR3 contains 16 residues. V gave up 3 bases and J gave up 1 base, with 15 bases separating them. CDR3 region: CATSRETGGPQETQYF. In nucleotides, the CDR3 is TGTGCCACCAGCAGGGAAACCGGGGGACCCCAAGAGACCCAGTACTTC.

The rearrangement joins TRBV4-3 to TRBJ2-7, with D perhaps TRBD2 (6 bases). Germline loops: CDR1 LGHNA, CDR2 YSLEER. This CDR3 is 14 amino acids long. Trimming pared 4 bases from V and 5 bases from J, leaving 15 bases between. The CDR3 region has the DNA TGCGCCAGCAGCCTCTACGAGGAGGGCGACGAGCAGTACTTC. Its protein product is CASSLYEEGDEQYF.

The V call is TRBV6-6, the J call TRBJ1-3; D unresolved. Trimming stripped 6 bases from V and 0 bases from J, with 9 bases between. CDR1 is MNHNY and CDR2 is SVGAGI in the germline V gene (reference sequence). There are 14 residues in the CDR3. The CDR3 reads CASSGINSGNTIYF. CDR3 coding DNA: TGTGCCAGCAGCGGGATAAACTCTGGAAACACCATATATTTT.

This rearrangement joins TRBV30 to TRBJ1-4; possible D gene TRBD1, 5 bases. CDR3 size: 13 residues. Deletions cut 2 bases from V and 6 bases from J, with 10 bases between. In germline, CDR1 is GTSNPN, CDR2 SVGIG (reference sequence). The CDR3 DNA reads as TGTGCCTGGAGTACAGGAGCCTATGAAAAACTGTTTTTT. This gives the protein CAWSTGAYEKLFF.

The rearrangement joins TRBV6-5 to TRBJ1-5; possibly TRBD1 for D (5 bases). CDR3 length: 15 residues. CDR1 and CDR2 (germline): MNHEY, SVGAGI. Trimming removed 2 bases from V and 4 bases from J, with 12 bases in between. In DNA, the CDR3 is TGTGCCAGCAGTTACGGTGGGGGGGGGAATCAGCCCCAGCATTTT. Amino acids: CASSYGGGGNQPQHF.

The rearrangement joins TRBV28 to TRBJ1-5; 9 nucleotides line up with TRBD1. This CDR3 is 17 amino acids long. Germline CDR1 is MDHEN and CDR2 is SYDVKM. V dropped 2 bases and J dropped 1; count of bases not matched to a gene: 6. This chain's CDR3 is CASSLPGTGTSNQPQHF. In nucleotides, the CDR3 is TGTGCCAGCAGTTTACCCGGGACAGGGACGAGCAATCAGCCCCAGCATTTT.

This clone came up once. The gene calls are TRBV7-9 and TRBJ1-1; 8 bases map to TRBD1. From germline, CDR1 is SEHNR and CDR2 FQNEAQ (reference sequence). V shed 3 bases and J 3 bases; nucleotides not matched to a gene: 6. The CDR3 is 15 residues long. CDR3 sequence (DNA): TGTGCCAGCAGCTTTCAGGGGGCAAGGGACACTGAAGCTTTCTTT. This codes for CASSFQGARDTEAFF.

The chain links TRBV9 to TRBJ2-1; 7 bases are shared with TRBD2. J lost 2 bases, V lost 4 bases, and 21 bases had no gene match. In germline, CDR1 is SGDLS, CDR2 YYNGEE. The CDR3 has 20 residues. CDR3 sequence reads: CASSPTVYAGVGGTYNEQFF. As DNA, the CDR3 is TGTGCCAGCAGCCCTACGGTTTACGCGGGAGTGGGGGGGACCTACAATGAGCAGTTCTTC.